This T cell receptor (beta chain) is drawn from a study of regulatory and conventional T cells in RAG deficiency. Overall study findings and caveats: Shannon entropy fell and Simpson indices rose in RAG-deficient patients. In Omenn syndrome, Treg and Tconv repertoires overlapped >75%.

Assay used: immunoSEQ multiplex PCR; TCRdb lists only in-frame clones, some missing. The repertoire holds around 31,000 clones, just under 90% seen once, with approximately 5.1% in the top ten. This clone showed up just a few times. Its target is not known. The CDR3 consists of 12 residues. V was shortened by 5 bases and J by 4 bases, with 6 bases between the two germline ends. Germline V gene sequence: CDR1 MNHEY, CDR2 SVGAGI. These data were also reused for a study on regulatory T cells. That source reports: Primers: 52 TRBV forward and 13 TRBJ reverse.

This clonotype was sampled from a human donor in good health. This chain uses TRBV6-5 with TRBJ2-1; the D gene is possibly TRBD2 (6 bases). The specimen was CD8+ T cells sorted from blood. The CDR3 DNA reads TGTGCCAGCAGTGGGGGGTACAATGAGCAGTTCTTC. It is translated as CASSGGYNEQFF.